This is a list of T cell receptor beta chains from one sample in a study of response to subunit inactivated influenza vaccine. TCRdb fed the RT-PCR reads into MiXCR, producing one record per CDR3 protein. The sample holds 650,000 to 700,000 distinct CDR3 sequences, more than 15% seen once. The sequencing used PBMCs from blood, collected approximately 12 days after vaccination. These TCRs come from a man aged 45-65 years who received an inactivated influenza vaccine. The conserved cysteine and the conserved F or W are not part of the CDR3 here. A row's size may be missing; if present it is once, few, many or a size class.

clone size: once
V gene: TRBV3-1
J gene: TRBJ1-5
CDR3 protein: ASSQGGGSQPQH

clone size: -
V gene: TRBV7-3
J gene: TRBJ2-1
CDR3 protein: ASSKGTVTYNEQF

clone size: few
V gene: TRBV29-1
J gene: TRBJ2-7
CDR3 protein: SASARTGIYEQY

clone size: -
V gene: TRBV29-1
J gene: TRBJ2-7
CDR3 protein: SVTGTGGDEQY

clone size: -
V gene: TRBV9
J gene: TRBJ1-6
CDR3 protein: ASSPRTPGSSPLH

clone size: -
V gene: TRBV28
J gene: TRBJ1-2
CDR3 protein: ASTLPGYYGYT

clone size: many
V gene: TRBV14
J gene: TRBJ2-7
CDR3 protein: ASSRRTSSYEQY

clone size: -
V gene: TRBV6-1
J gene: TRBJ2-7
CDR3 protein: ASSEPSGGTWEQY

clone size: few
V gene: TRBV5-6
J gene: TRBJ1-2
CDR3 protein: ASSLDPQGSYGYT

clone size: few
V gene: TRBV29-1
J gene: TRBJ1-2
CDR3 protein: SVAHGTGGYGYT

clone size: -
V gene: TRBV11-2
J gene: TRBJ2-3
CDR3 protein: ASSLVPSGSAPDTQY

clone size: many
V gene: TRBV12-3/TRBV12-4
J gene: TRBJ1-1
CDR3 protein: ASRYNIIRGQNTEAF

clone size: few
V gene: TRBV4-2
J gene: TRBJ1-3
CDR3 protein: ASSQERGASGNTIY

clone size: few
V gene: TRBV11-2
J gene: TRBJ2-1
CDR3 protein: ASSPGLGLPNEQF

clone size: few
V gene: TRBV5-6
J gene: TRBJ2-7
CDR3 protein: ASSSDRGLFYEQY

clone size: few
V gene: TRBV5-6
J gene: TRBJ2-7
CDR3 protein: ASSIYRARSYEQY

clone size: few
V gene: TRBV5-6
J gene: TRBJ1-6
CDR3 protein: ASSPGYSYNSPLH

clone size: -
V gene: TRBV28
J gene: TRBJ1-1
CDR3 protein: ASRSPGQGYLNTEAF

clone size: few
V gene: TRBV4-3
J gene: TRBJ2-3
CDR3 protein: ASSQGSRGSSTDTQY

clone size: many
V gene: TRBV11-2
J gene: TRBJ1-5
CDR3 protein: ASSLVGAGPQH

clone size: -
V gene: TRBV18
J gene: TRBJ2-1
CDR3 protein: ASSSIPSRADNEQF

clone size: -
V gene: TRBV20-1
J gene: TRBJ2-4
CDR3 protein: SASATPLAGLLAKNIQY

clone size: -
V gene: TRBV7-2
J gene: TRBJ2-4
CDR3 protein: ASSLVERRNIQY

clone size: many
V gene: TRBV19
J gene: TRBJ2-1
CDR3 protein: ASRTSGRANNEQF

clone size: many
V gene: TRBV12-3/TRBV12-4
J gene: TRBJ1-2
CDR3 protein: ASSLGQGVNGYT

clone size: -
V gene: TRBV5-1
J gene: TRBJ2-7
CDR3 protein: ASATGSTYEQY

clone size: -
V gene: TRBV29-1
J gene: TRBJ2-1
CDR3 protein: SVESASGRQF

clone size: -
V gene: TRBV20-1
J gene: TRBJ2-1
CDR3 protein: SARGTTHNEQF

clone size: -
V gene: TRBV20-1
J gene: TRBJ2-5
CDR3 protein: SARTGPETQY

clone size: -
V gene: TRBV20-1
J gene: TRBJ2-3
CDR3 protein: SASVASGGASTDTQY

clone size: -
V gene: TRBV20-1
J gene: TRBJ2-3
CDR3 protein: SARRGARTDTQY

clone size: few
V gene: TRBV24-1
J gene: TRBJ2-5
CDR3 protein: ATSDSGRLSTQY

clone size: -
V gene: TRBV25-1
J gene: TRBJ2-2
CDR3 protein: ASSESGSGELF

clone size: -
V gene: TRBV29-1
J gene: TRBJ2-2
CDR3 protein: SALRAMNTGELF

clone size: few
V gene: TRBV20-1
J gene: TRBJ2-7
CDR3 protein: SARVPGGFYEQY

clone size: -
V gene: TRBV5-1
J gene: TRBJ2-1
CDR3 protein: ASSSGPWSSYNEQF

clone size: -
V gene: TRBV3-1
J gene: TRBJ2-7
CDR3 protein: ASSPTGTTYEQY

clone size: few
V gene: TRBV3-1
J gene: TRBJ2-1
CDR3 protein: ASSPTGRGEQF

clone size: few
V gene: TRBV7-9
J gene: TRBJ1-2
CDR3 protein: ASSLTSGDT

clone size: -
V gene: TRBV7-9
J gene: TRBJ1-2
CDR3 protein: ASSLEARRALGYT

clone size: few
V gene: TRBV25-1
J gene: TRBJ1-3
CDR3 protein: ASTHGRGNTIY

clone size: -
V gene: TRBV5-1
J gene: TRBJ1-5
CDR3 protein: ASSPRPGQTNQPQH

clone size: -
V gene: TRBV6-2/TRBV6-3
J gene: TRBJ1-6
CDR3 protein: ASSLPGQGASPLH